This TCR beta chain was captured in a study of blood T cell repertoires in COVID-19. About the study: The United States, Italy and Spain provided the acute and convalescent COVID-19 samples.

Per the original methods: Estimation of nucleated cell counts was performed using reference gene primer amplification. Assay: immunoSEQ multiplex PCR; the TCRdb copy retains only in-frame clones and omits some. Clone size and V and J calls were adopted from that table, with D and trimming inferred from the DNA. Among a few hundred thousand clones listed, 80% were seen once. Sequenced material: peripheral blood. The clonotype was recovered from a human donor in a cohort sampled during active COVID-19.

The DNA for the CDR3 is TGTGCCAGCAGTTACCCCGGGACAGTGATCACTGAAGCTTTCTTT. It is translated as CASSYPGTVITEAFF. The chain recombines TRBV6-5 with TRBJ1-1; 7 nucleotides align to TRBD1. This CDR3 is built from 15 residues. V trimming: 2 bases; J trimming: 4 bases; junction bases outside the gene matches: 7. CDR1 and CDR2 (germline): MNHEY, SVGAGI.